This is a list of T cell receptor beta chains from one sample in a study of blood T cell repertoires in COVID-19. The method was immunoSEQ multiplex PCR; TCRdb's version includes in-frame clones alone and lacks a portion of them. Of some 160,000 clones listed, around 77% are singletons. Material: peripheral blood. All receptors derive from a man aged 50 or older with active or convalescent COVID-19. Both conserved end residues are trimmed from each CDR3. The D gene is left open where the match is weak. Size tells how often a clone was seen (once, few, many) or the class of an expanded clone, and some rows leave it out.

v_gene	abundance	d_gene	j_gene	CDR3aa
TRBV24-1	NA	TRBD1	TRBJ2-7	ATSQGVSYEQY
TRBV28	NA	NA	TRBJ1-5	ASSLGTGLRGNQPQH
TRBV6-6	NA	TRBD1	TRBJ2-7	ASSGRDSYEQY
TRBV27	NA	TRBD1	TRBJ1-6	ASRTGTANNSPLH
TRBV19	NA	NA	TRBJ2-3	ASTYSGRTDTQY
TRBV9	NA	TRBD1	TRBJ1-4	ASSVRQGAGEKLF
TRBV5-1	NA	NA	TRBJ1-6	ASSLDRRGSPLH
TRBV4-1	NA	NA	TRBJ1-1	ASSQDPGGGNTEAF
TRBV28	few	NA	TRBJ2-5	ASSFKGRGETQY
TRBV24-1	NA	NA	TRBJ2-1	ATSDPGGNEQF
TRBV5-1	NA	NA	TRBJ1-1	ASSLDSLNTEAF
TRBV6-1	NA	NA	TRBJ1-2	ASSEGWGARGYT
TRBV9	NA	NA	TRBJ1-1	ASSATREGTEAF
TRBV3-1/TRBV3-2	once	TRBD2	TRBJ2-1	ASSQDRVMRGRAGNEQF
TRBV19	many	TRBD1	TRBJ2-5	ASSIDRAPVAQY
TRBV24-1	NA	TRBD2	TRBJ2-7	ATSPAAGEDEQY
TRBV5-4	NA	TRBD1	TRBJ1-4	ASSWGQTNEKLF
TRBV12-3/TRBV12-4	NA	NA	TRBJ1-5	ASSSTQGQPQH
TRBV6-5	NA	NA	TRBJ2-1	ASSYEGYNEQF
TRBV11-2	NA	NA	TRBJ2-1	ASSLETGPYNEQF
TRBV24-1	NA	NA	TRBJ2-1	ATSDPARNEQF
TRBV28	NA	TRBD1	TRBJ2-5	ASSLWGQGSSQETQY
TRBV27	NA	TRBD1	TRBJ1-5	ASSLDRDSNQPQH
TRBV5-1	once	NA	TRBJ2-7	ASSLAGEQY
TRBV28	NA	NA	TRBJ1-1	ASRLQLNTEAF
TRBV5-3	few	TRBD2	TRBJ2-1	ARSFPRPGLAGVKCYNEQF
TRBV3-1/TRBV3-2	NA	NA	TRBJ2-3	ASSQESLDNKY
TRBV28	NA	NA	TRBJ1-3	ASSFTSSGNTIY
TRBV5-4	NA	TRBD2	TRBJ2-6	ASSPGLAGGGPGANVLT
TRBV7-9	few	NA	TRBJ2-7	ASSLSDPRGEQY
TRBV28	NA	NA	TRBJ2-2	ASSLGGMTGELF
TRBV28	NA	NA	TRBJ2-1	ASREAWDEQF
TRBV9	NA	TRBD1	TRBJ2-7	ASSGPGTGVSEQY
TRBV10-1	NA	TRBD1	TRBJ2-5	ASSSHRDSQETQY
TRBV7-8	many	TRBD2	TRBJ2-7	ASSLAPGGSMYEQY
TRBV7-3	NA	TRBD2	TRBJ2-1	ASSLSGSPYNEQF
TRBV9	NA	NA	TRBJ2-1	ASSVHLNNEQF
TRBV7-9	NA	TRBD1	TRBJ1-5	ASSSDRGGNQPQH
TRBV7-6	NA	NA	TRBJ2-1	ASSSYGPRADEQF
TRBV15	NA	NA	TRBJ2-2	ATSRDWEAGELF
TRBV7-8	NA	NA	TRBJ2-3	ASNLGGSFTQY
TRBV28	few	TRBD2	TRBJ2-1	ASSSLAGDEQF
TRBV5-4	NA	NA	TRBJ2-2	ASSFQRRNTGELF
TRBV19	NA	NA	TRBJ1-5	ASSLQGDQPQH
TRBV5-1	NA	TRBD2	TRBJ2-5	ASSSGLGGETQY
TRBV4-1	NA	TRBD2	TRBJ2-2	ASSQMREAATGELF
TRBV11-2	NA	TRBD1	TRBJ1-1	ASSLGDSLTEAF
TRBV28	NA	NA	TRBJ1-2	AIMGGDTSSFYGYT
TRBV5-4	NA	TRBD1	TRBJ1-5	ASSMGQGKEPQH
TRBV6-5	once	TRBD2	TRBJ2-1	ASSNPGLGGEQF
TRBV3-1/TRBV3-2	few	NA	TRBJ2-5	ASSPGTDSGETQY
TRBV2	NA	NA	TRBJ1-4	ASSFDRSFNEKLF
TRBV6-5	NA	NA	TRBJ2-7	ASSYSGGRVGYEQY
TRBV6-4	NA	TRBD2	TRBJ2-2	ASSVLAGGTGELF